This is a list of T cell receptor beta chains from one sample in a study of T cell repertoires in cytomegalovirus infection. These receptors have no known antigen. TCRdb analysed the reads with MiXCR anew, one entry per CDR3 protein. The table lists 80,000 or so distinct CDR3 sequences, more than 20% of them singletons. The sequenced sample was CD8+ T cells from cultured PBMCs, obtained from culture after CMV antigen stimulation. Receptor source: a human donor in good health (CMV status not recorded). Some clones in this sample may be carry-over from other donors' samples. The CDR3 runs from the conserved cysteine through the conserved F or W. The D gene is left open where the match is weak. Size values are once, few and many counts, or a class for expanded clones, and some rows have none.

.,TRBV12-5,TRBJ2-5,many,CASGHLGRQETQYF,TGTGCTAGTGGTCACTTGGGACGGCAAGAGACCCAGTACTTC
TRBD2,TRBV19,TRBJ2-1,few,CASRASGASYNEQFF,TGTGCCAGTAGGGCTAGCGGAGCCTCCTACAATGAGCAGTTCTTC
TRBD2,TRBV6-2/TRBV6-3,TRBJ2-1,once,CASSYGAVGGNEQFF,TGTGCCAGCAGTTACGGAGCCGTGGGAGGGAATGAGCAGTTCTTC
.,TRBV20-1,TRBJ1-5,.,CSASGGGGQPRHF,TGCAGTGCTAGTGGCGGGGGCGGTCAACCCCGGCATTTT
TRBD1,TRBV9,TRBJ2-3,.,CASSPRTGGPTDTQYF,TGTGCCAGCAGCCCCCGGACAGGGGGTCCCACAGATACGCAGTATTTT
.,TRBV6-2/TRBV6-3,TRBJ2-7,few,CASQDSRREQYF,TGTGCCAGCCAGGACTCTCGCCGCGAGCAGTACTTC
.,TRBV25-1,TRBJ2-1,.,CASSVGAINEQFF,TGTGCCAGCAGTGTCGGGGCGATCAATGAGCAGTTCTTC
.,TRBV9,TRBJ2-2,few,CASSVKSGVVTGELFF,TGTGCCAGCAGCGTAAAGTCAGGGGTGGTCACCGGGGAGCTGTTTTTT
TRBD2,TRBV15,TRBJ2-2,.,CATSRASGNTGELFF,TGTGCCACCAGCAGAGCTAGCGGGAACACCGGGGAGCTGTTTTTT
TRBD1,TRBV7-9,TRBJ2-2,.,CATYRDRGLSGELFF,TGTGCCACCTACCGGGACAGGGGGCTGAGCGGGGAGCTGTTTTTT
.,TRBV30,TRBJ1-2,.,CAWSTGQDNYGYTF,TGTGCCTGGAGTACCGGGCAAGACAACTATGGCTACACCTTC
.,TRBV29-1,TRBJ2-5,.,CSVEASEGGGETQYF,TGCAGCGTTGAAGCCTCCGAGGGGGGGGGAGAGACCCAGTACTTC
TRBD1,TRBV28,TRBJ1-5,many,CASTGQGGHQPQHF,TGTGCCAGCACTGGACAGGGGGGACATCAGCCCCAGCATTTT
TRBD2,TRBV29-1,TRBJ2-3,.,CSVDGSSGDTSTDTQYF,TGCAGCGTTGATGGCTCTAGCGGGGATACTAGCACAGATACGCAGTATTTT
.,TRBV5-4,TRBJ1-1,.,CASSLEVLRDTEAFF,TGTGCCAGCAGCTTGGAGGTGCTAAGGGACACTGAAGCTTTCTTT
TRBD1,TRBV28,TRBJ2-3,many,CASTTTGGTDTQYF,TGTGCCAGTACTACGACAGGGGGCACAGATACGCAGTATTTT
.,TRBV19,TRBJ2-7,.,CASSIGQNSYEQYF,TGTGCCAGTAGTATAGGACAGAACTCCTACGAGCAGTACTTC
.,TRBV28,TRBJ2-5,many,CASSSTSKGQETQYF,TGTGCCAGCAGTTCCACCTCGAAGGGGCAAGAGACCCAGTACTTC
TRBD1,TRBV7-6,TRBJ2-1,many,CASSLFPGQGYNEQFF,TGTGCCAGCAGCTTATTCCCAGGACAGGGCTACAATGAGCAGTTCTTC
.,TRBV13,TRBJ2-5,.,CASSLRQVGGQETQYF,TGTGCCAGCAGCCTTCGACAGGTTGGTGGCCAAGAGACCCAGTACTTC
.,TRBV6-8,TRBJ2-7,.,CASSYSSAEYEQYF,TGTGCCAGCAGTTACTCCTCTGCAGAATACGAGCAGTACTTC
.,TRBV4-3,TRBJ1-5,few,CASSQDVGPQPQHF,TGCGCCAGCAGCCAAGATGTCGGGCCTCAGCCCCAGCATTTT
TRBD1,TRBV9,TRBJ2-7,.,CASSPSGGAGLYEQYF,TGTGCCAGCAGCCCCTCAGGGGGCGCCGGTTTGTACGAGCAGTACTTC
TRBD1,TRBV7-6,TRBJ2-1,few,CASSLGQGGMTKQNNEQFF,TGTGCCAGCAGCTTAGGACAGGGGGGAATGACAAAACAAAACAATGAGCAGTTCTTC
.,TRBV5-6,TRBJ1-1,.,CASSLWNTEAFF,TGTGCCAGCAGCTTGTGGAACACTGAAGCTTTCTTT
TRBD1,TRBV20-1,TRBJ2-1,.,CSARGPGQGSGSSYNEQFF,TGCAGTGCTAGAGGCCCGGGACAGGGGTCCGGGAGCTCCTACAATGAGCAGTTCTTC
TRBD1,TRBV7-6,TRBJ1-5,many,CASSLGGDRRNQPQHF,TGTGCCAGCAGCTTAGGGGGGGACAGGAGAAATCAGCCCCAGCATTTT
TRBD1,TRBV5-6,TRBJ2-7,few,CASSTGTALLKQYF,TGTGCCAGCAGCACAGGGACAGCCCTACTCAAGCAGTACTTC
.,TRBV20-1,TRBJ2-1,few,CSARDLNSGTSNEQFF,TGCAGTGCTAGAGATCTTAACTCCGGGACTTCCAATGAGCAGTTCTTC
.,TRBV10-2,TRBJ1-4,.,CASSPREGSEKLFF,TGCGCCAGCAGCCCCAGGGAGGGGAGTGAAAAACTGTTTTTT
.,TRBV15,TRBJ1-5,few,CATSRENPWGQPQHF,TGTGCCACCAGCAGAGAAAACCCCTGGGGTCAGCCCCAGCATTTT